The present T cell receptor beta chain was sequenced within a study of CD8 T cells in ankylosing spondylitis (TCRdb year 2017). Study-wide context: T cell receptor beta repertoires were profiled in healthy donors and ankylosing spondylitis patients so that disease-linked TCR variants could be found. Peripheral blood was sampled, and synovial fluid was also collected from ankylosing spondylitis patients. The full study cohort was made up of about 24 ankylosing spondylitis patients and some 100 healthy donors.

For sequencing, an Illumina HiSeq 2500 was employed. TCR beta libraries were prepared by quantitative 5'-RACE with molecular barcodes. The original methods were these. A new computational method, built on a probabilistic model of VDJ rearrangement, was used to identify disease-linked TCR variants. The public reads were reanalyzed by TCRdb: fastp trimming at Q25, MiXCR alignment, in-frame beta chains only. Identical CDR3 proteins give one entry, which carries the most common genes and DNA. TCRdb's processing, not the authors', yielded these V and J calls. This sample gives approximately 340,000 distinct CDR3 sequences in total; around 15% of them show up just once. 0.85% to 1.4% of the sample belongs to the ten largest clones. Concerning this clonotype itself: Its cognate antigen has yet to be identified. No quality values exist for individual bases; no much larger clone is one base distant.

Study-wide conclusions, independent of this receptor: Significant enrichment of the disease-linked clones was reported in matched synovial fluid samples from ankylosing spondylitis patients. Some of the motif variants had been reported before in the synovial fluid and blood of reactive arthritis patients, a finding that suggests common disease-initiation mechanisms. In peripheral blood, the disease-linked clones were found at relatively low frequencies and had a CD8+ phenotype. A TCR beta motif made up of several highly homologous amino acid variants appeared to be characteristic of blood from ankylosing spondylitis patients.

Trimming accounts for 6 bases at V and 7 bases at J, while the number of junction bases matched to no gene is 10. CDR1 SGHTA and CDR2 FQGNSA are derived from the germline V gene. Measured from the cysteine to the phenylalanine, the CDR3 is 15 residues long. Only the CDR3 DNA is retained, 45 bases long and in frame from the first base. The receptor comes from a male donor with ankylosing spondylitis or in good health (not recorded which). The chain employs TRBV7-2 and TRBJ2-1, with TRBD1 identical over 9 junction bases. The sequenced sample was blood, either unsorted or a sorted T cell fraction (not recorded which). The DNA is TGTGCCAGCAGTTTCCCTCCGGGACAGGGTAATGAGCAGTTCTTC. It is translated as CASSFPPGQGNEQFF.